These 18 T cell receptor beta chains share one sample of origin, sequenced in a study of cytomegalovirus exposure and HLA in healthy donors. With 60 Vbeta and 13 Jbeta primers, the PCR was carried out. Repertoires were generated with immunoSEQ multiplex PCR, while TCRdb's copy carries only in-frame clones and drops some. The sample lists around 150,000 clones, about 70% occurring once. Sequences were obtained from PBMCs. Every receptor here comes from a woman aged 40 to 49 in good health and CMV-seronegative.

The J gene is TRBJ1-1, the V gene TRBV11-2, with 7 bases aligning to TRBD1. The CDR3 is made up of 14 amino acids. Trimming at V came to 1 base and at J to 8 bases, leaving 7 bases not matched to a gene. In germline, CDR1 is SGHAT, CDR2 FQNNGV. In nucleotides, the CDR3 is TGTGCCAGCAGCTTAGGGAGACAGGGTTTCGAAGCTTTCTTT. This codes for CASSLGRQGFEAFF.

This clone was seen a few times. The V gene is TRBV29-1, the J gene TRBJ1-1; TRBD1 is a possible D gene (5 bases). This CDR3 has 13 residues. Germline loops: CDR1 SQVTM, CDR2 ANQGSEA. Trimming cost V 1 base and J 5 bases, with 11 bases left between them. This chain's CDR3 is CSVEAGDGTEAFF. CDR3 coding DNA: TGCAGCGTTGAAGCGGGGGACGGAACTGAAGCTTTCTTT.

The V and J genes are TRBV4-1 and TRBJ2-1; 8 nucleotides match TRBD2. V was pared by 1 base and J by 1 base, with 3 bases of the junction left unmatched. CDR1 and CDR2 (germline): MGHRA, YSYEKL. The CDR3 consists of 16 residues. The CDR3 region has the DNA TGCGCCAGCAGCCAAGTGGGACTAGGATCCTACAATGAGCAGTTCTTC. Its protein product is CASSQVGLGSYNEQFF.

The chain uses TRBV6-5 and TRBJ2-5; possibly TRBD2 for D (6 bases). Germline CDR1 reads MNHEY; CDR2 reads SVGAGI. The CDR3 loop spans 14 amino acids. Trimming removed 6 bases from V and 4 bases from J, with 15 bases in between. The CDR3, as DNA: TGTGCCAGCAGCTCTAGACTAGTTGCAGAGACCCAGTACTTC. This codes for CASSSRLVAETQYF.

J is TRBJ2-5 and V is TRBV5-4, with 11 bases matching TRBD2. The CDR3 has 16 residues. Unmatched junction bases numbered 6, after V lost 1 base and J lost 4 bases. The germline CDR1 and CDR2 sequences are SGHNT and YYREEE (reference sequence). CDR3 amino acids: CASSLPALAGGETQYF. In DNA, the CDR3 is TGTGCCAGCAGCTTGCCAGCTCTAGCGGGGGGAGAGACCCAGTACTTC.

The chain joins TRBV27 to TRBJ1-1, with D possibly matching TRBD1 (6 bases). Germline CDR1 is MNHEY and CDR2 is SMNVEV (reference sequence). The CDR3 loop spans 13 amino acids. V shed 5 bases and J shed 4 bases, with 11 bases lying between them. Written as DNA, the CDR3 is TGTGCCAGCAGTGAACAGGGTGGCACTGAAGCTTTCTTT. Encoded protein: CASSEQGGTEAFF.

This clone was counted a few times. The chain couples TRBV6-1 to TRBJ1-1; 7 nucleotides agree with TRBD1. Trimming cost V 4 bases and J 3 bases; bases outside gene matches: 5. Germline CDR1 MNHNS, CDR2 SASEGT. The CDR3 extends over 14 amino acids. CDR3 nucleotides: TGTGCCAGCAGTGCGACAGGGTCGGACACTGAAGCTTTCTTT. It yields the protein CASSATGSDTEAFF.

The chain recombines TRBV2 with TRBJ2-5; 12 positions match TRBD2. The CDR3 sequence is 15 residues long. The J segment lost 1 base and the V segment lost 8 bases, leaving 5 bases of the junction unmatched. Germline loops: CDR1 SNHLY, CDR2 FYNNEI. The CDR3 loop reads CASHGLAGIQETQYF. The CDR3, as DNA: TGTGCCAGCCATGGACTAGCGGGGATCCAAGAGACCCAGTACTTC.

This clone showed up just once. The V and J genes are TRBV5-1 and TRBJ2-3, with 12 bases matching TRBD2. The CDR3 sequence is 18 residues long. Germline V gives CDR1 SGHRS, CDR2 YFSETQ. V gave up 3 bases and J gave up 1 base; unmatched junction bases: 9. CDR3: CASSSIWTSGKGTDTQYF. Here the CDR3 DNA reads TGCGCCAGCAGCTCCATATGGACTAGCGGGAAAGGCACAGATACGCAGTATTTT. The full variable domain, completed using reference TRBV5-1 and TRBJ2-3, is KAGVTQTPRYLIKTRGQQVTLSCSPISGHRSVSWYQQTPGQGLQFLFEYFSETQRNKGNFPGRFSGRQFSNSRSEMNVSTLELGDSALYLCASSSIWTSGKGTDTQYFGPGTRLTVL.

The chain uses TRBV28 and TRBJ1-5; no definite D call. Germline V CDR1 and CDR2: MDHEN, SYDVKM. The CDR3 has 14 amino acids. V was shortened by 2 bases and J by 0 bases, with 5 bases between the two germline ends. In DNA, the CDR3 is TGTGCCAGCAGTTTAATCAGTAGCAATCAGCCCCAGCATTTT. As protein: CASSLISSNQPQHF.

This clone showed up just a few times. The CDR3: CASSSQYEQYF. The CDR3 coding sequence is TGTGCCAGCAGTTCCCAATACGAGCAGTACTTC. This chain uses TRBV6-5 with TRBJ2-7; D is undetermined. Germline CDR1 reads MNHEY; CDR2 reads SVGAGI. The V and J ends lost 4 bases and 4 bases respectively, with 5 bases between them. The CDR3 has 11 amino acids.

This clone was counted a single time. The CDR3 nucleotides read TGTGCCAGCTCGCAGACAGGCACTGGGGCCAACGTCCTGACTTTC. It translates to CASSQTGTGANVLTF. This chain uses TRBV18 with TRBJ2-6; D may be TRBD1 (6 bases). V shed 6 bases and J shed 2 bases, with 11 bases lying between them. The V gene's germline CDR1 is KGHSH and CDR2 LQKENI. The CDR3 is 15 residues long.

The CDR3 DNA reads TGTGCCAGCAGCTTCTTAGACTTTAACACCGGGGAGCTGTTTTTT. Encoded protein: CASSFLDFNTGELFF. The rearrangement links TRBV5-4 to TRBJ2-2; no clear D. Germline V CDR1 and CDR2: SGHNT, YYREEE (reference sequence). This CDR3 is 15 amino acids long. With 2 bases removed from V and 2 bases from J, the gap between germline ends came to 10 bases. Filled out from reference TRBV5-4 and TRBJ2-2, the complete variable domain reads ETGVTQSPTHLIKTRGQQVTLRCSSQSGHNTVSWYQQALGQGPQFIFQYYREEENGRGNFPPRFSGLQFPNYSSELNVNALELDDSALYLCASSFLDFNTGELFFGEGSRLTVL.

This chain uses TRBV2 with TRBJ1-6; D may be TRBD1 (5 bases). The CDR3 consists of 13 residues. Trimming removed 0 bases from V and 11 bases from J, with 8 bases in between. Germline CDR1 and CDR2: SNHLY and FYNNEI. The CDR3 DNA reads TGTGCCAGCAGTGAAGCACCGGACACACCCCTCCACTTT. Residues: CASSEAPDTPLHF.

This rearrangement joins TRBV30 to TRBJ1-5; D possibly corresponds to TRBD1 (5 bases). V was pared by 0 bases and J by 0 bases, with 9 bases between. CDR1 and CDR2 (germline): GTSNPN, SVGIG (reference sequence). The length of the CDR3 is 15 residues. CDR3 sequence (DNA): TGTGCCTGGAGTGTCGGGGGTAATAGCAATCAGCCCCAGCATTTT. Translating gives CAWSVGGNSNQPQHF.

The V gene is TRBV18, the J gene TRBJ2-1, with 7 bases that match TRBD2. The V gene's germline CDR1 is KGHSH and CDR2 LQKENI. Trimming at V came to 4 bases and at J to 5 bases, leaving 5 bases not matched to a gene. The CDR3 spans 14 residues. The CDR3 region is CASSLGSGDNEQFF. DNA for the CDR3: TGTGCCAGCTCACTTGGAAGCGGGGACAATGAGCAGTTCTTC.

This clone was detected only once. The chain combines TRBV18 with TRBJ1-1, with 8 bases fitting TRBD1. In germline, CDR1 is KGHSH, CDR2 LQKENI. V shed 6 bases and J 3 bases; nucleotides not matched to a gene: 9. The CDR3 is made up of 15 amino acids. The CDR3 is CASSPLTGGYTEAFF. Written as DNA, the CDR3 is TGTGCCAGCTCGCCCTTAACAGGGGGATACACTGAAGCTTTCTTT.

The rearrangement links TRBV29-1 to TRBJ2-3; D gene uncertain. V gave up 5 bases and J gave up 0 bases, with 15 bases separating them. CDR3 size: 15 residues. CDR1 is SQVTM, CDR2 ANQGSEA, per germline. Here the CDR3 DNA reads TGCAGCGTTTTACGGTCTAGATCTAGCACAGATACGCAGTATTTT. Translated, it gives CSVLRSRSSTDTQYF.